This T cell receptor (beta chain) was retrieved from a study of post-analysis software for immune sequencing data. cDNA libraries of TCR beta carried unique molecular identifiers. TCRdb re-called the PCR reads with MiXCR, one entry per CDR3 protein. Of roughly 870,000 distinct CDR3 sequences listed, roughly 50% are singletons. General study points: Relative to controls, patients with multiple sclerosis showed significantly lower normalized Chao1 diversity. In patients, TRBV5-6, TRBV5-1 and TRBV20-1 belonged to roughly 5 TRBV segments found more frequently than in controls.

A word on this clonotype: What it binds is not known.

Trimming removed 6 bases at V and 2 bases at J, with 8 bases between. There are 12 residues in the CDR3. The sequence was collected from a girl between 5 and 17 years old with multiple sclerosis. Sequenced material: blood. The chain employs TRBV12-3 or TRBV12-4 and TRBJ2-7; tentatively, D is TRBD1 or TRBD2 (5 bases each). In DNA, the CDR3 is TGTGCCAGCAGCGGGGCGCCCTACGAGCAGTACTTC. It codes for CASSGAPYEQYF.